The 3 T cell receptor beta chains below all came from one sample that was sequenced in a study of early T cells in non-severe SARS-CoV-2 infection. TCRdb analysed the 5' RACE reads with MiXCR anew, one entry per CDR3 protein. The sample contains some 62,000 distinct CDR3 sequences, less than 10% of which appear only once. The specimen was whole blood. These receptors came from an adult who was a healthcare worker with PCR-confirmed SARS-CoV-2 infection or an uninfected control (not recorded which).

The J gene is TRBJ1-4, the V gene TRBV19; 7 bases line up with TRBD1. CDR1 and CDR2 from the germline V gene are LNHDA and SQIVND (reference sequence). The V gene end was trimmed by 5 bases and the J gene end by 0 bases; junction bases not matched to a gene: 6. This CDR3 is built from 16 residues. The CDR3: CASSPRDSPTNEKLFF. In nucleotides, the CDR3 is TGTGCCAGTAGTCCCAGGGACAGTCCAACTAATGAAAAACTGTTTTTT.

This clonotype has more than one count but fewer than ten. V gene TRBV6-1 combines with J gene TRBJ2-1, with TRBD2 identical over 13 bases. The CDR3 totals 15 residues. In germline, CDR1 is MNHNS, CDR2 SASEGT. With 6 bases clipped from V and 7 bases from J, the junction kept 6 bases outside the gene matches. CDR3 DNA sequence: TGTGCCAGCAGATCCGGGACTAGCGGGGTAAATGAGCAGTTCTTC. It is translated as CASRSGTSGVNEQFF.

CDR3 bases: TGTGCCAGCAGCTTAGCCCCCCCGATAGCTGAAGCTTTCTTT. This encodes CASSLAPPIAEAFF. The gene calls are TRBV7-9 and TRBJ1-1; no clear D. Germline V gene lookup returns CDR1 SEHNR and CDR2 FQNEAQ (reference sequence). The CDR3 contains 14 residues. V was clipped by 0 bases and J by 6 bases, with 11 bases between them.